A single sample is the source of the 24 T cell receptor beta chains below, sequenced in a study of cytomegalovirus exposure and HLA in healthy donors. Profiled with immunoSEQ multiplex PCR; TCRdb holds only in-frame clones, not every one. The sample carries some 120,000 clones, 85% to 90% recorded once. Sequenced material: PBMCs. All receptors derive from a woman younger than 35 in good health and CMV-seronegative.

The V and J genes are TRBV19 and TRBJ2-1; 8 bases align to TRBD2. Germline-derived CDR1 and CDR2 are LNHDA and SQIVND (reference sequence). Germline trimming cut 0 bases from V and 4 bases from J; bases unmatched to any gene: 2. The CDR3 contains 15 residues. CDR3 nucleotide sequence: TGTGCCAGTAGTATAGAGGCTAGCGGGTACAATGAGCAGTTCTTC. It translates to CASSIEASGYNEQFF.

This clone was picked up one time. This chain joins TRBV19 and TRBJ1-5; 10 bases are a match to TRBD1. Germline V CDR1 and CDR2: LNHDA, SQIVND (reference sequence). V lost 5 bases and J lost 5; bases outside the gene matches: 9. CDR3 size: 16 residues. The CDR3 protein is CASSVGTGQGHQPQHF. The CDR3, as DNA: TGTGCCAGTAGTGTGGGAACGGGACAGGGGCATCAGCCCCAGCATTTT.

This chain connects TRBV27 to TRBJ1-1, with 7 bases that match TRBD1. The CDR3 runs 17 residues. The V and J ends lost 3 bases and 1 base, in that order; junction bases with no gene match: 11. Germline-derived CDR1 and CDR2 are MNHEY and SMNVEV (reference sequence). Here the CDR3 reads CASSLERQTGPNTEAFF. The CDR3 coding sequence is TGTGCCAGCAGTTTGGAGAGGCAGACAGGGCCGAACACTGAAGCTTTCTTT.

V usage is TRBV5-1 and J usage is TRBJ1-5; the D is unclear. The germline V gene has CDR1 SGHRS and CDR2 YFSETQ. V was trimmed by 1 base and J by 5 bases, leaving 10 bases between them. CDR3 length: 14 amino acids. The CDR3 region has the DNA TGCGCCAGCAGCTTGTCAGCGGGCGATCAGCCCCAGCATTTT. This sequence encodes CASSLSAGDQPQHF.

This rearrangement joins TRBV11-2 to TRBJ2-5; TRBD1 is a possible D gene (5 bases). This CDR3 region has 12 residues. Between the trimmed V and J ends, which lost 6 bases and 7 bases, there was a span of 12 bases. CDR1 is SGHAT, CDR2 FQNNGV, per germline. The CDR3 sequence is CASSGASRTQYF. In nucleotides, the CDR3 is TGTGCCAGCAGTGGGGCTAGTCGGACCCAGTACTTC.

The chain employs TRBV28 and TRBJ2-1, with unresolved D. In germline, CDR1 is MDHEN, CDR2 SYDVKM. V was pared by 3 bases and J by 0 bases, with 6 bases between. The CDR3 spans 14 residues. This CDR3 is CASSFAISYNEQFF. The DNA of the CDR3 is TGTGCCAGCAGTTTTGCGATCTCCTACAATGAGCAGTTCTTC.

The chain links TRBV5-1 to TRBJ1-2; TRBD1 is a possible D gene (5 bases). This CDR3 comprises 12 residues. The V and J ends lost 3 bases and 7 bases respectively, with 10 bases between them. The germline V gene has CDR1 SGHRS and CDR2 YFSETQ. CDR3 sequence reads: CASSSGEGGYTF. The CDR3 nucleotides are TGCGCCAGCAGCTCGGGGGAGGGTGGCTACACCTTC.

The CDR3 loop reads CASSSRRLAGAGFYEQYF. The CDR3 nucleotides are TGTGCCAGCAGCTCAAGGCGACTAGCGGGAGCGGGGTTCTACGAGCAGTACTTC. V and J are TRBV7-9 and TRBJ2-7; 12 positions agree with TRBD2. The CDR3 consists of 18 residues. Unmatched junction bases numbered 13, after V lost 4 bases and J lost 3 bases. CDR1 SEHNR and CDR2 FQNEAQ come from the germline V gene (reference sequence). Based on the CDR3 plus reference TRBV7-9 and TRBJ2-7, the full variable domain is DTGVSQNPRHKITKRGQNVTFRCDPISEHNRLYWYRQTLGQGPEFLTYFQNEAQLEKSRLLSDRFSAERPKGSFSTLEIQRTEQGDSAMYLCASSSRRLAGAGFYEQYFGPGTRLTVT.

The rearrangement links TRBV5-4 to TRBJ2-1, with TRBD1 identical over 9 bases. V trimming: 4 bases; J trimming: 6 bases; junction bases outside the gene matches: 8. This CDR3 comprises 15 residues. Germline values: CDR1 SGHNT, CDR2 YYREEE (reference sequence). CDR3 DNA: TGTGCCAGCAGCCACCCGGACAGGGGATTCAATGAGCAGTTCTTC. It translates to CASSHPDRGFNEQFF.

This rearrangement joins TRBV7-9 to TRBJ2-2; a possible D gene is TRBD2 (5 bases). The V end lost 1 base, the J end lost 1 base, and 13 bases lay between the germline ends. Germline CDR1 SEHNR, CDR2 FQNEAQ (reference sequence). This CDR3 region has 17 residues. The CDR3 sequence: CASSLGAPGWNTGELFF. In nucleotides, the CDR3 is TGTGCCAGCAGCTTAGGCGCCCCGGGGTGGAACACCGGGGAGCTGTTTTTT.

This clone was counted a single time. The rearrangement joins TRBV9 to TRBJ2-3; 9 nucleotides align to TRBD1. After removal of 2 bases from V and 4 bases from J, the junction contained 23 bases not matched to a gene. This CDR3 is built from 21 residues. Looked up from germline, CDR1 is SGDLS and CDR2 is YYNGEE. The CDR3 DNA follows: TGTGCCAGCAGCGTGGGGTGGGGTCGACCGGGACAGGGAAAGCCCCCAGATACGCAGTATTTT. As protein: CASSVGWGRPGQGKPPDTQYF. Full variable domain (remainder filled in from reference TRBV9 and TRBJ2-3): DSGVTQTPKHLITATGQRVTLRCSPRSGDLSVYWYQQSLDQGLQFLIQYYNGEERAKGNILERFSAQQFPDLHSELNLSSLELGDSALYFCASSVGWGRPGQGKPPDTQYFGPGTRLTVL.

The chain combines TRBV7-9 with TRBJ1-2; the D gene is possibly TRBD1 (5 bases). This CDR3 is built from 17 residues. Per the germline V gene, CDR1 is SEHNR and CDR2 is FQNEAQ (reference sequence). With 2 bases removed from V and 3 bases from J, the gap between germline ends came to 19 bases. The CDR3 DNA reads as TGTGCCAGCAGCTTAAATCTACAGGTGCTTTCCCACTATGGCTACACCTTC. This encodes CASSLNLQVLSHYGYTF.

The gene calls are TRBV7-6 and TRBJ1-1; D perhaps matches TRBD1 (5 bases). V gave up 5 bases and J gave up 9 bases, with 16 bases separating them. The CDR3 is 13 residues long. CDR1 and CDR2 (germline): SGHVS, FNYEAQ. CDR3 loop: CASSQLGGEQAFF. The CDR3 bases are TGTGCCAGCAGCCAGCTGGGAGGGGAGCAAGCTTTCTTT.

The V gene is TRBV9, the J gene TRBJ2-1; 10 bases match TRBD2. The CDR3 has 15 amino acids. The germline V gene encodes CDR1 SGDLS and CDR2 YYNGEE. V lost 2 bases and J lost 5; bases outside the gene matches: 4. CDR3 in DNA: TGTGCCAGCAGCGTTGGGCTAGCGGGAGACAATGAGCAGTTCTTC. Translating it yields CASSVGLAGDNEQFF. Full variable domain (missing parts from reference TRBV9 and TRBJ2-1): DSGVTQTPKHLITATGQRVTLRCSPRSGDLSVYWYQQSLDQGLQFLIQYYNGEERAKGNILERFSAQQFPDLHSELNLSSLELGDSALYFCASSVGLAGDNEQFFGPGTRLTVL.

The chain carries TRBV2 and TRBJ2-2, with 8 bases lining up with TRBD2. CDR3 length: 15 residues. Germline loops: CDR1 SNHLY, CDR2 FYNNEI. The trim removed 3 bases at V and 7 bases at J, leaving 7 bases unmatched. CDR3 nucleotides: TGTGCCAGCAGTGAGGGGACTAGTTTCGGCGGGGAGCTGTTTTTT. This sequence encodes CASSEGTSFGGELFF. Full variable domain (remainder filled in from reference TRBV2 and TRBJ2-2): EPEVTQTPSHQVTQMGQEVILRCVPISNHLYFYWYRQILGQKVEFLVSFYNNEISEKSEIFDDQFSVERPDGSNFTLKIRSTKLEDSAMYFCASSEGTSFGGELFFGEGSRLTVL.

This clone has at least ten counts. The gene calls are TRBV6-1 and TRBJ1-4; 9 positions match TRBD1. V trimming: 4 bases; J trimming: 4 bases; junction bases outside the gene matches: 1. The germline V gene encodes CDR1 MNHNS and CDR2 SASEGT. The CDR3 sequence is 14 residues long. The CDR3 is CASSAGQGNEKLFF. For the CDR3, the DNA is TGTGCCAGCAGTGCGGGACAGGGTAATGAAAAACTGTTTTTT.

This clone was recorded once. The chain links TRBV27 to TRBJ1-4; D not resolved. V gave up 6 bases and J gave up 5 bases, with 22 bases separating them. Germline V gene sequence: CDR1 MNHEY, CDR2 SMNVEV (reference sequence). This CDR3 has 17 residues. The CDR3 region has the DNA TGTGCCAGCAGCGATATCCTGAGGGAGGCTGAAAATGAAAAACTGTTTTTT. Protein product: CASSDILREAENEKLFF.

CDR3 region: CASSPADRGREKLFF. Here the CDR3 DNA reads TGTGCCAGCAGTCCCGCGGACAGGGGGCGTGAAAAACTGTTTTTT. The chain is built from TRBV27 and TRBJ1-4, with 11 positions matching TRBD1. The CDR3 covers 15 residues. Germline V gives CDR1 MNHEY, CDR2 SMNVEV (reference sequence). The junction had 6 bases not matched to a gene; V was cut back by 5 bases and J by 7 bases.

This chain links TRBV7-9 with TRBJ1-2, with a possible D match to TRBD1 (5 bases). Germline assignment: CDR1 SEHNR and CDR2 FQNEAQ (reference sequence). CDR3 size: 16 residues. Trimming removed 3 bases from V and 0 bases from J, with 14 bases in between. The CDR3 region is CASSLADRQSNYGYTF. Here the CDR3 DNA reads TGTGCCAGCAGCTTGGCCGATAGACAGTCTAACTATGGCTACACCTTC.

CDR3 region: CAWSGRAGFSYNEQFF. The CDR3 region has the DNA TGTGCCTGGAGTGGACGAGCAGGGTTCTCCTACAATGAGCAGTTCTTC. The chain is built from TRBV30 and TRBJ2-1, with D possibly being TRBD1 (5 bases). V was pared by 1 base and J by 0 bases, with 13 bases between. This CDR3 spans 16 amino acids. Germline CDR1 GTSNPN, CDR2 SVGIG (reference sequence). Complete variable domain (other parts from reference TRBV30 and TRBJ2-1): SQTIHQWPATLVQPVGSPLSLECTVEGTSNPNLYWYRQAAGRGLQLLFYSVGIGQISSEVPQNLSASRPQDRQFILSSKKLLLSDSGFYLCAWSGRAGFSYNEQFFGPGTRLTVL.

The V gene is TRBV30, the J gene TRBJ1-6; possibly TRBD1 for D (6 bases). The V end was cut by 3 bases, the J end by 8 bases, with 11 bases between. The CDR3 loop spans 13 amino acids. Germline CDR1 GTSNPN, CDR2 SVGIG (reference sequence). DNA for the CDR3: TGTGCCTGGAGAGGGGGGGCAGATTCACCCCTCCACTTT. Amino acids: CAWRGGADSPLHF. The whole variable domain, filled in from reference TRBV30 and TRBJ1-6, reads SQTIHQWPATLVQPVGSPLSLECTVEGTSNPNLYWYRQAAGRGLQLLFYSVGIGQISSEVPQNLSASRPQDRQFILSSKKLLLSDSGFYLCAWRGGADSPLHFGNGTRLTVT.

This clone is a singleton in its sample. The chain joins TRBV14 to TRBJ2-7, with 9 bases lining up with TRBD1. Germline V gene lookup returns CDR1 SGHDN and CDR2 FVKESK. V lost 4 bases, J lost 5 bases, and 9 bases stayed unmatched. The CDR3 covers 15 residues. The CDR3: CASSPLRDRANEQYF. For the CDR3, the DNA is TGTGCCAGCAGCCCCCTCCGGGACAGGGCCAACGAGCAGTACTTC.

This chain connects TRBV6-5 to TRBJ1-2; D is undetermined. With 6 bases removed from V and 8 bases from J, the gap between germline ends came to 19 bases. Germline CDR1 MNHEY, CDR2 SVGAGI. The CDR3 runs 14 residues. The CDR3, as DNA: TGTGCCAGCAGGCTGCCGGGGAAGGGTGGAGGCTACACCTTC. It translates to CASRLPGKGGGYTF.

This clone was seen once. The chain is built from TRBV5-6 and TRBJ2-2; tentative D call: TRBD2 (5 bases). Trimming removed 2 bases from V and 1 base from J, with 12 bases in between. The CDR3 has 16 amino acids. Germline lookup yields CDR1 SGHDT and CDR2 YYEEEE. The CDR3 reads CASSFLMDWNTGELFF. In DNA, the CDR3 is TGTGCCAGCAGCTTCCTAATGGACTGGAACACCGGGGAGCTGTTTTTT.